Detailed here is one T cell receptor (beta chain). One base away lies a much larger clone, so this may be a sequencing read error. TCRdb recomputed calls from the 5' RACE reads with MiXCR, one row per CDR3 protein. The sample includes roughly 54,000 distinct CDR3 sequences, 5.6% of them seen just once. The record originates from a study of early T cells in non-severe SARS-CoV-2 infection. Germline-derived CDR1 and CDR2 are LGHNA and YSLEER. This CDR3 contains 16 residues. The gene calls are TRBV4-3 and TRBJ2-1; TRBD1 or TRBD2 may be the D gene (5 bases each). Sequencing input: whole blood. This sequence was found in an adult who was a healthcare worker with PCR-confirmed SARS-CoV-2 infection or an uninfected control (not recorded which). The CDR3 coding sequence is TGCACCAGCAGCCAAGAGGGCCTGGGGGTATACAATGAGCAGTTCTTC. Residues: CTSSQEGLGVYNEQFF.